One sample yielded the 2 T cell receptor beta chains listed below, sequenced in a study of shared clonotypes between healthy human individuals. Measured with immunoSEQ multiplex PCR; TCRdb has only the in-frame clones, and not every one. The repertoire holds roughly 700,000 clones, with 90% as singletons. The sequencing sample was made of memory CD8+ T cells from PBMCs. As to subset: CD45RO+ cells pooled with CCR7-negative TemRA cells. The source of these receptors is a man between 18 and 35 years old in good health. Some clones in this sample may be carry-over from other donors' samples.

The CDR3: CASSLGTGAEQYF. For the CDR3, the DNA is TGTGCCAGCAGCTTAGGGACAGGGGCCGAGCAGTACTTC. The chain combines TRBV11-3 with TRBJ2-7; 9 bases match TRBD1. Trimming at V came to 1 base and at J to 6 bases, leaving 1 base not matched to a gene. Germline V lookup: CDR1 SGHNT, CDR2 YENEEA. The CDR3 loop spans 13 amino acids.

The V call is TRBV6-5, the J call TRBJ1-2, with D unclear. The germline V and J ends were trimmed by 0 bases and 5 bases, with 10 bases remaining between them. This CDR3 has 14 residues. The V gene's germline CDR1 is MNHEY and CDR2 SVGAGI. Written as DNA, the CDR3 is TGTGCCAGCAGTTACTCCCCAGAGAATTATGGCTACACCTTC. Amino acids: CASSYSPENYGYTF.